The rows below give T cell receptor beta chains drawn from one sample of a study of cytomegalovirus exposure and HLA in healthy donors. Sequencing used immunoSEQ multiplex PCR; TCRdb keeps in-frame clones, though not all of them. Here the sample spans 100,000 or so clones, around 86% being singletons. Sequencing was done on a sample of PBMCs. The receptors were gathered from a woman aged 18-29 years in good health and CMV-seropositive. CDR3s include the opening cysteine and the closing phenylalanine or tryptophan. The order of the fields is D gene, V gene, clone size, J gene, CDR3 protein, CDR3 DNA. A D gene is named only where the DNA matches it firmly. Clone size is stated in some rows and not others, as once, few, many or a class when expanded.

TRBD1,TRBV14,-,TRBJ1-5,CASSQKGGQGRSRNNQPQHF,TGTGCCAGCAGCCAGAAAGGGGGACAGGGAAGGTCTCGGAATAATCAGCCCCAGCATTTT
-,TRBV18,-,TRBJ2-1,CASSPPGGWNEQFF,TGTGCCAGCTCACCACCGGGGGGATGGAATGAGCAGTTCTTC
TRBD1,TRBV19,-,TRBJ1-6,CASTPGQGNSPLHF,TGTGCCAGTACCCCTGGACAGGGAAATTCACCCCTCCACTTT
-,TRBV6-1,few,TRBJ1-6,CASRDRDTSPLHF,TGTGCCAGCCGGGACCGGGACACCTCACCCCTCCACTTT
TRBD1,TRBV6-1,-,TRBJ1-5,CASRLTGGNQPQHF,TGTGCCAGCAGACTGACAGGGGGCAATCAGCCCCAGCATTTT
TRBD1,TRBV18,few,TRBJ2-4,CASSPPTGDSFHQYF,TGTGCCAGCTCACCACCGACAGGGGACTCCTTCCATCAGTACTTC
TRBD2,TRBV18,once,TRBJ2-1,CASSSGLAGRGEQFF,TGTGCCAGCTCATCCGGACTAGCGGGGCGTGGAGAGCAGTTCTTC
-,TRBV5-1,once,TRBJ1-5,CASSWTWGESNQPQHF,TGCGCCAGCAGCTGGACGTGGGGCGAAAGCAATCAGCCCCAGCATTTT
-,TRBV5-1,-,TRBJ1-6,CASSLYVIGGRASPLHF,TGCGCCAGCAGCTTGTATGTTATCGGTGGCAGGGCTTCACCCCTCCACTTT
-,TRBV27,-,TRBJ2-7,CASSLSSLYEQYF,TGTGCCAGCAGTTTATCGAGTCTCTACGAGCAGTACTTC
TRBD1,TRBV11-3,once,TRBJ1-4,CASKGGEVNEKLFF,TGTGCCAGCAAAGGGGGCGAAGTTAATGAAAAACTGTTTTTT
TRBD1,TRBV9,-,TRBJ1-1,CASSEGQGVITEAFF,TGTGCCAGCAGCGAGGGACAGGGCGTTATCACTGAAGCTTTCTTT
TRBD2,TRBV5-8,-,TRBJ2-7,CASSFGSGGSYEQYF,TGTGCCAGCAGCTTCGGTAGCGGGGGTTCCTACGAGCAGTACTTC
TRBD1,TRBV11-3,-,TRBJ1-4,CASSSQGATKKLFF,TGTGCCAGCAGCTCACAGGGGGCAACGAAAAAACTGTTTTTT
TRBD2,TRBV9,once,TRBJ2-1,CASSGAGVLGNEQFF,TGTGCCAGCAGCGGAGCGGGAGTCTTAGGTAATGAGCAGTTCTTC
-,TRBV7-9,-,TRBJ1-1,CASSLAGNGEAFF,TGTGCCAGCAGCTTAGCCGGGAATGGTGAAGCTTTCTTT
TRBD2,TRBV11-2,-,TRBJ2-5,CASSLELAGDEETQYF,TGTGCCAGCAGCTTAGAACTAGCGGGAGATGAAGAGACCCAGTACTTC
TRBD2,TRBV2,-,TRBJ2-7,CATFSGAGYEQYF,TGTGCCACTTTTAGCGGGGCTGGCTACGAGCAGTACTTC
-,TRBV27,-,TRBJ2-7,CASSHYNEQYF,TGTGCCAGCAGTCACTACAACGAGCAGTACTTC
-,TRBV27,-,TRBJ1-5,CASSRAGGSNQPQHF,TGTGCCAGCAGCAGGGCCGGGGGTAGCAATCAGCCCCAGCATTTT
TRBD1,TRBV30,-,TRBJ1-1,CAWSVGGTANTEAFF,TGTGCCTGGAGTGTTGGGGGGACAGCGAACACTGAAGCTTTCTTT
TRBD1,TRBV27,few,TRBJ1-2,CASSRTGNYGYTF,TGTGCCAGCAGCCGGACAGGGAACTATGGCTACACCTTC
-,TRBV28,-,TRBJ1-5,CASMGPLGRPKPQHF,TGTGCCAGCATGGGGCCCTTAGGCCGACCAAAGCCCCAGCATTTT
TRBD1,TRBV5-8,-,TRBJ1-2,CASSWRQGRSYGYTF,TGTGCCAGCAGCTGGCGACAGGGCAGATCCTATGGCTACACCTTC
-,TRBV13,few,TRBJ2-7,CASSFESYEQYF,TGTGCCAGCAGCTTTGAGTCCTACGAGCAGTACTTC
-,TRBV4-1,-,TRBJ1-4,CASSQGPFNEKLFF,TGCGCCAGCAGCCAGGGGCCGTTTAATGAAAAACTGTTTTTT
-,TRBV18,-,TRBJ2-1,CASSPSWQGTPNEQFF,TGTGCCAGCTCACCCTCGTGGCAGGGAACCCCCAATGAGCAGTTCTTC
-,TRBV11-2,few,TRBJ1-2,CASSYTTGRNYGYTF,TGTGCCAGCAGCTATACTACAGGGAGAAACTATGGCTACACCTTC
-,TRBV5-5,-,TRBJ1-5,CASSLEGGQPQHF,TGTGCCAGCAGCTTGGAAGGGGGTCAGCCCCAGCATTTT
TRBD1,TRBV6-6,few,TRBJ2-2,CASSQGAGELFF,TGTGCCAGCAGCCAGGGGGCCGGGGAGCTGTTTTTT
TRBD2,TRBV9,-,TRBJ2-3,CATSGGDTDTQYF,TGTGCCACCAGCGGGGGAGACACAGATACGCAGTATTTT
-,TRBV2,once,TRBJ2-7,CASARSVSSHEQYF,TGTGCCAGCGCCCGGAGCGTATCGTCCCACGAGCAGTACTTC
-,TRBV29-1,-,TRBJ2-5,CSVEAGSQETQYF,TGCAGCGTTGAGGCGGGCTCACAAGAGACCCAGTACTTC
-,TRBV29-1,-,TRBJ1-2,CSVEDLGRGGYTF,TGCAGCGTTGAAGATCTGGGGAGGGGCGGCTACACCTTC
-,TRBV28,-,TRBJ1-2,CASSRGNYGYTF,TGTGCCAGCAGCCGGGGGAACTATGGCTACACCTTC
TRBD1,TRBV6-5,-,TRBJ1-6,CASSYTGQSNSPLHF,TGTGCCAGCAGTTATACGGGACAGAGTAATTCACCCCTCCACTTT
TRBD1,TRBV30,few,TRBJ1-2,CAWEATGINGYTF,TGTGCCTGGGAGGCGACAGGGATAAATGGCTACACCTTC
TRBD1,TRBV9,-,TRBJ2-7,CASSVATGGQGFYEQYF,TGTGCCAGCAGCGTAGCTACAGGGGGACAGGGGTTCTACGAGCAGTACTTC
-,TRBV4-2,-,TRBJ1-2,CASSQDMRGNYGYTF,TGTGCCAGCAGCCAAGATATGCGGGGTAACTATGGCTACACCTTC
-,TRBV7-9,-,TRBJ2-1,CASSSQGTSGSYNEQFF,TGTGCCAGCAGCTCCCAGGGGACCTCAGGGTCCTACAATGAGCAGTTCTTC
-,TRBV7-9,-,TRBJ2-5,CASSQQETQYF,TGTGCCAGCAGCCAACAAGAGACCCAGTACTTC
-,TRBV15,-,TRBJ2-7,CATSRVEGAYEQYF,TGTGCCACCAGCAGAGTAGAAGGGGCCTACGAGCAGTACTTC
TRBD2,TRBV5-1,once,TRBJ2-5,CASSGTSGTKGAQYF,TGCGCCAGCTCCGGGACTAGCGGGACAAAGGGGGCCCAGTACTTC
TRBD1,TRBV5-8,-,TRBJ1-6,CASSLGSGTGDSPLHF,TGTGCCAGCAGCTTGGGGTCCGGGACAGGGGATTCACCCCTCCACTTT
TRBD1,TRBV30,many,TRBJ1-5,CAWRAGGFNQPQHF,TGTGCCTGGAGAGCAGGGGGCTTTAATCAGCCCCAGCATTTT
TRBD2,TRBV10-1,few,TRBJ2-7,CASSEGLAGSSYEQYF,TGCGCCAGCAGTGAGGGACTAGCGGGATCCTCCTACGAGCAGTACTTC
-,TRBV6-5,few,TRBJ1-5,CASSSNGGNQPQHF,TGTGCCAGCAGTTCGAACGGGGGGAATCAGCCCCAGCATTTT
-,TRBV4-1,-,TRBJ1-1,CASSQDRASSYTEAFF,TGCGCCAGCAGCCAAGACAGGGCTTCCTCGTACACTGAAGCTTTCTTT
TRBD1,TRBV5-4,-,TRBJ1-1,CASRRGDRAVTEAFF,TGTGCCAGCAGGCGGGGGGACAGGGCAGTCACTGAAGCTTTCTTT